Listed below are T cell receptor beta chains from one sample, sequenced in a study of T-cell memory formation after mild COVID-19. TCRdb re-analysed the 5' RACE reads in MiXCR, keeping a single row per CDR3 protein. Among 280,000 or so distinct CDR3 sequences listed, approximately 8% were seen once. Sample: PBMCs or a T cell subset sorted from them (not recorded which). Source of these receptors: a man aged 18 to 29 who had mild COVID-19 (a few samples of this study predate the infection). Cell type and time point are not known. Each CDR3 is given with its conserved first and last residue. The D gene is left open where the match is weak. The listing skips clone size in some rows; elsewhere it reads once, few, many or a size class.

few | 15 | TRBJ1-2 | TRBV21-1 | NA | TGTGCCAGCAGCAAAGGGACAGGGGATAACTATGGCTACACCTTC | CASSKGTGDNYGYTF
NA | 13 | TRBJ1-1 | TRBV7-6 | NA | TGTGCCAGCAGTCGTAGGGTAAACACTGAAGCTTTCTTT | CASSRRVNTEAFF
NA | 14 | TRBJ2-7 | TRBV3-1 | NA | TGTGCCAGCAGCCGAATGAGGACTACCTACGAGCAGTACTTC | CASSRMRTTYEQYF
NA | 13 | TRBJ2-6 | TRBV29-1 | NA | TGCAGCGTTGGATCGGGGGGGGCCAACGTCCTGACTTTC | CSVGSGGANVLTF
many | 13 | TRBJ2-1 | TRBV5-5 | NA | TGTGCCAGCAGCTTGCGCAGGGACAATGAGCAGTTCTTC | CASSLRRDNEQFF
few | 13 | TRBJ2-3 | TRBV5-1 | NA | TGCGCCAGCAGCCCGGAAGCAACAGATACGCAGTATTTT | CASSPEATDTQYF
NA | 15 | TRBJ2-3 | TRBV2 | NA | TGTGCCAGCAGTATTATGTCCCGGGACTTGGTTGGTCTGTATTTT | CASSIMSRDLVGLYF
many | 14 | TRBJ1-1 | TRBV12-3/TRBV12-4 | NA | TGTGCCAGCAGTTTAAGGGAAATGAACACTGAAGCTTTCTTT | CASSLREMNTEAFF
few | 13 | TRBJ1-5 | TRBV12-5 | NA | TGTGCTAGTGGTTTGGGCTTTGGGGGGCCCCAGCATTTT | CASGLGFGGPQHF
NA | 14 | TRBJ1-1 | TRBV7-6 | NA | TGTGCCAGCGCCCATTTAGGGGGGAACACTGAAGCTTTCTTT | CASAHLGGNTEAFF
few | 16 | TRBJ2-2 | TRBV5-1 | TRBD2 | TGCGCCAGCAGCCCAGGACTAGCGGGGAACACCGGGGAGCTGTTTTTT | CASSPGLAGNTGELFF
NA | 15 | TRBJ2-5 | TRBV4-2 | NA | TGTGCCAGCAGCCAGGATACGGGGTCCCAAGAGACCCAGTACTTC | CASSQDTGSQETQYF
many | 17 | TRBJ2-5 | TRBV7-8 | NA | TGTGCCAGCAGCCCAAGGACAGCCGCTGATGGAACAGAGACCCAGTACTTC | CASSPRTAADGTETQYF
few | 17 | TRBJ2-1 | TRBV7-2 | NA | TGTGCCAGCAGCTTAGAGCTGGACCGTTTCAACTACAATGAGCAGTTCTTC | CASSLELDRFNYNEQFF
NA | 13 | TRBJ1-5 | TRBV20-1 | NA | TGCAGTGCTAGGTACCTCAGCAATCAGCCCCAGCATTTT | CSARYLSNQPQHF
NA | 14 | TRBJ1-1 | TRBV4-1 | TRBD1 | TGCGCCAGCAGCCATAGGGGGCCGGGCACTGAAGCTTTCTTT | CASSHRGPGTEAFF